The 23 T cell receptor beta chains in this list originate from one sample, sequenced in a study of blood T cell repertoires in COVID-19. Assay: immunoSEQ multiplex PCR; the TCRdb copy retains only in-frame clones and omits some. Of 200,000 to 250,000 clones listed, more than 70% are singletons. The sample was PBMCs or T cells enriched from blood (not recorded which). The source is a woman aged 50 to 60 who had recovered from COVID-19.

The chain combines TRBV20-1 with TRBJ1-2; D is unclear. Germline-derived CDR1 and CDR2 are DFQATT and SNEGSKA (reference sequence). The length of the CDR3 is 11 residues. Trimming took 3 bases from V and 8 from J, leaving 10 bases between them. The CDR3 protein is CSASPGRGYTF. The CDR3 nucleotides read TGCAGTGCTAGCCCCGGTAGAGGCTACACCTTC.

This chain joins TRBV12-3 or TRBV12-4 and TRBJ2-5; a possible D gene is TRBD2 (5 bases). CDR3 length: 13 amino acids. The germline V and J ends were trimmed by 7 bases and 6 bases, with 15 bases remaining between them. The DNA for the CDR3 is TGTGCCAGCACCTTCAAAAGCGGCCAGACCCAGTACTTC. This encodes CASTFKSGQTQYF.

This clone was detected many times. CDR3 protein: CASSLTGTEAFF. In nucleotides, the CDR3 is TGTGCCAGCAGCTTAACAGGAACTGAAGCTTTCTTT. V is TRBV11-1 and J is TRBJ1-1, with D perhaps TRBD1 (5 bases). The germline V gene encodes CDR1 SGHAT and CDR2 FQDESV (reference sequence). The CDR3 sequence is 12 residues long. V lost 2 bases, J lost 5 bases, and 6 bases lay in between.

The chain combines TRBV4-1 with TRBJ2-2; 8 bases map to TRBD2. V shed 1 base and J 1 base; nucleotides not matched to a gene: 8. This CDR3 contains 18 residues. Germline CDR1 reads MGHRA; CDR2 reads YSYEKL. CDR3 sequence reads: CASSQVRAGTRNTGELFF. The CDR3 DNA reads as TGCGCCAGCAGCCAAGTGCGGGCAGGGACTAGGAACACCGGGGAGCTGTTTTTT.

Notes on this clone: A junction end diverges from the germline sequence, so it may reflect a read error. The chain combines TRBV2 with TRBJ2-2; D not resolved. CDR1 and CDR2 (germline): SNHLY, FYNNEI. This CDR3 contains 15 residues. The CDR3 loop reads CASRVLSSNAGELFF. The CDR3 bases are TGTGCCAGCAGAGTTTTGAGTTCGAACGCCGGGGAGCTGTTTTTT. Complete variable domain (other parts from reference TRBV2 and TRBJ2-2): EPEVTQTPSHQVTQMGQEVILRCVPISNHLYFYWYRQILGQKVEFLVSFYNNEISEKSEIFDDQFSVERPDGSNFTLKIRSTKLEDSAMYFCASRVLSSNAGELFFGEGSRLTVL.

For the CDR3, the DNA is TGTGCCAGCAGCTTAGTACCGGGTCCGCAGCCCCAGCATTTT. It encodes CASSLVPGPQPQHF. The chain has TRBV7-2 and TRBJ1-5, with no clear D. Trimming took off 1 base at V and 7 bases at J, with 11 bases between the two ends. Germline-derived CDR1 and CDR2 are SGHTA and FQGNSA. This CDR3 has 14 amino acids.

This rearrangement joins TRBV3-1 (or the pseudogene TRBV3-2) to TRBJ1-1; the match to TRBD1 covers 7 bases. There are 14 residues in the CDR3. Unmatched junction bases numbered 8, after V lost 4 bases and J lost 6 bases. Germline V gene sequence: CDR1 LGHDT, CDR2 YNNKEL (reference sequence). Here the CDR3 reads CASSRGQFVSEAFF. CDR3 in DNA: TGTGCCAGCAGCCGGGGACAGTTCGTCTCTGAAGCTTTCTTT.

J is TRBJ2-3 and V is TRBV4-1; D remains unclear. V was cut by 1 base and J by 3 bases, with 8 bases left in between. The germline V gene has CDR1 MGHRA and CDR2 YSYEKL. The CDR3 totals 14 residues. The CDR3 DNA reads as TGCGCCAGCAGCCAAGTGGTAGCTACAGATACGCAGTATTTT. Translation: CASSQVVATDTQYF.

This sequence joins TRBV5-4 and TRBJ2-3, with 13 bases that match TRBD2. From germline, CDR1 is SGHNT and CDR2 YYREEE (reference sequence). Losses at the gene ends were 4 bases for V and 1 base for J; bases not matched to a gene: 15. The CDR3 extends over 20 amino acids. For the CDR3, the DNA is TGTGCCAGCAGCATTCCCAGGACTAGCGGGGGACAATCCCGCACAGATACGCAGTATTTT. Protein: CASSIPRTSGGQSRTDTQYF.

This chain joins TRBV7-9 and TRBJ2-7, with 8 nucleotides matching TRBD2. Germline V gene lookup returns CDR1 SEHNR and CDR2 FQNEAQ (reference sequence). The trim removed 5 bases at V and 4 bases at J, leaving 16 bases unmatched. CDR3 size: 17 residues. CDR3: CASSPRKGLASGYEQYF. The CDR3 nucleotides are TGTGCCAGCAGCCCTCGCAAGGGGTTGGCTAGCGGGTACGAGCAGTACTTC.

The rearrangement uses TRBV2 and TRBJ2-5, with D perhaps TRBD1 (6 bases). In germline, CDR1 is SNHLY, CDR2 FYNNEI. This CDR3 is built from 15 residues. Trimming removed 7 bases from V and 5 bases from J, with 20 bases in between. CDR3 DNA: TGTGCCAGCAACCCCGGACAGCTACGATGGGAGACCCAGTACTTC. It translates to CASNPGQLRWETQYF.

This rearrangement joins TRBV5-1 to TRBJ1-2, with D tentatively TRBD1 (6 bases). CDR1 is SGHRS and CDR2 is YFSETQ in the germline V gene. This CDR3 region has 15 residues. The ends were cut back, 0 bases at V and 0 bases at J, with 9 bases in the middle. Written as DNA, the CDR3 is TGCGCCAGCAGCTTGGGAGGGACAACTAACTATGGCTACACCTTC. It yields the protein CASSLGGTTNYGYTF.

The chain combines TRBV19 with TRBJ1-3, with D tentatively TRBD1 (5 bases). V lost 8 bases and J lost 0, with 11 bases in between. CDR1 is LNHDA, CDR2 SQIVND, per germline (reference sequence). The CDR3 consists of 14 residues. CDR3 nucleotide sequence: TGTGCCAGTTCTACAGGATTCTCTGGAAACACCATATATTTT. The encoded protein is CASSTGFSGNTIYF.

The genes are TRBV7-9 and TRBJ1-4; 10 bases line up with TRBD1. The CDR3 loop spans 16 amino acids. Germline CDR1 and CDR2: SEHNR and FQNEAQ (reference sequence). The junction had 7 bases not matched to a gene; V was cut back by 5 bases and J by 4 bases. The CDR3: CASSPGQGVVNEKLFF. DNA of the CDR3: TGTGCCAGCAGCCCAGGACAGGGGGTGGTTAATGAAAAACTGTTTTTT.

V and J are TRBV5-1 and TRBJ2-1, with 8 bases aligning to TRBD2. CDR1 is SGHRS and CDR2 is YFSETQ in the germline V gene. CDR3 length: 15 residues. The junction had 3 bases not matched to a gene; V was cut back by 0 bases and J by 4 bases. CDR3 residues: CASSLGASGYNEQFF. CDR3 DNA sequence: TGCGCCAGCAGCTTGGGAGCTAGCGGGTACAATGAGCAGTTCTTC. Filled out from reference TRBV5-1 and TRBJ2-1, the complete variable domain reads KAGVTQTPRYLIKTRGQQVTLSCSPISGHRSVSWYQQTPGQGLQFLFEYFSETQRNKGNFPGRFSGRQFSNSRSEMNVSTLELGDSALYLCASSLGASGYNEQFFGPGTRLTVL.

The rearrangement uses TRBV5-6 and TRBJ2-7; 10 positions agree with TRBD1. Germline V gene lookup returns CDR1 SGHDT and CDR2 YYEEEE. The ends lost 2 bases at V and 6 bases at J; junction bases unmatched: 5. The CDR3 is 14 amino acids. The CDR3 sequence: CASSFRDRGVEQYF. The CDR3 nucleotides read TGTGCCAGCAGCTTCCGGGACAGGGGCGTCGAGCAGTACTTC.

This clone occurred once. The rearrangement uses TRBV7-2 and TRBJ2-7; 8 bases match TRBD1. Unmatched junction bases numbered 5, after V lost 8 bases and J lost 2 bases. Germline V gene data show CDR1 as SGHTA and CDR2 as FQGNSA. This CDR3 contains 13 residues. CDR3 DNA sequence: TGTGCCAGCCGAGGACAGGGTACCTACGAGCAGTACTTC. The encoded protein is CASRGQGTYEQYF.

The rearrangement joins TRBV11-2 to TRBJ1-2, with D tentatively TRBD1 (5 bases). The germline V and J ends were trimmed by 5 bases and 4 bases, with 14 bases remaining between them. The germline CDR1 and CDR2 sequences are SGHAT and FQNNGV. The CDR3 is made up of 14 amino acids. The CDR3 DNA reads as TGTGCCAGCAGCGCCTTCAGGCAGGGCTATGGCTACACCTTC. Residues: CASSAFRQGYGYTF.

This chain joins TRBV24-1 and TRBJ2-1, with 13 bases identical to TRBD2. The ends lost 3 bases at V and 8 bases at J; junction bases unmatched: 6. The CDR3 is made up of 16 amino acids. Germline V gives CDR1 KGHDR, CDR2 SFDVKD. In DNA, the CDR3 is TGTGCCACCAGTGATACTAGCGGGAGGGCCTGGGATGAGCAGTTCTTC. This sequence encodes CATSDTSGRAWDEQFF.

This chain links TRBV30 with TRBJ2-3; the match to TRBD2 covers 13 bases. The germline gives CDR1 GTSNPN, CDR2 SVGIG (reference sequence). CDR3 size: 16 residues. The junction had 5 bases not matched to a gene; V was cut back by 3 bases and J by 2 bases. CDR3 DNA: TGTGCCTGGAGAATAACTAGCGGGAGGGACACAGATACGCAGTATTTT. Translated, it gives CAWRITSGRDTDTQYF.

The rearrangement joins TRBV3-1 (or the pseudogene TRBV3-2) to TRBJ1-6; the match to TRBD1 covers 10 bases. There are 14 residues in the CDR3. J gave up 9 bases and V 2 bases, and 1 base lay outside the gene matches. Germline CDR1 LGHDT, CDR2 YNNKEL (reference sequence). The CDR3 sequence: CASSQRDRGSPLHF. The CDR3 DNA reads as TGTGCCAGCAGCCAAAGGGACAGGGGTTCACCCCTCCACTTT.

The chain carries TRBV7-3 and TRBJ2-5; D possibly corresponds to TRBD1 (6 bases). V lost 0 bases to trimming and J lost 5 bases, with 10 bases between them. This CDR3 has 14 residues. Germline CDR1 SGHTA, CDR2 FQGTGA. The CDR3 DNA reads TGTGCCAGCAGCTTAACTGGGGGCTGGGAGACCCAGTACTTC. Its translation is CASSLTGGWETQYF.

This clone was observed a few times. This chain uses TRBV7-9 with TRBJ1-1; no reliable D call. With 1 base removed from V and 10 bases from J, the gap between germline ends came to 13 bases. This CDR3 is 13 amino acids long. Germline V gene data show CDR1 as SEHNR and CDR2 as FQNEAQ (reference sequence). CDR3 coding DNA: TGTGCCAGCAGCTTAGATTGGGGTGAGGGAGCTTTCTTT. Its protein product is CASSLDWGEGAFF.